The 30 T cell receptor beta chains below were found in one sample sequenced in a study of post-analysis software for immune sequencing data. General study points: Controls showed lower frequencies than patients for 4 or 5 TRBV segments, and TRBV5-6, TRBV5-1 and TRBV20-1 were among these.

Unique-molecular-identifier-tagged TCR beta cDNA libraries were used. TCRdb analysed the PCR reads with MiXCR anew, one entry per CDR3 protein. The sample lists hundreds of thousands of distinct CDR3 sequences; about a third were seen once. Which antigens these TCRs recognize remains unknown. The sample consisted of blood. Receptors originate from a girl aged 5-17 years with multiple sclerosis.

The rearrangement links TRBV20-1 to TRBJ1-2; D ambiguous. Trimming took off 3 bases at V and 8 bases at J, with 10 bases between the two ends. This CDR3 is 11 amino acids long. The germline V gene has CDR1 DFQATT and CDR2 SNEGSKA (reference sequence). CDR3 residues: CSARTLRGYTF. DNA for the CDR3: TGCAGTGCTAGGACCCTAAGGGGCTACACCTTC.

This clonotype has ten or more counts. This sequence joins TRBV6-5 and TRBJ2-5; no firm D call. Trimming removed 7 bases at V and 4 bases at J, with 7 bases between. This CDR3 contains 11 residues. Germline assignment: CDR1 MNHEY and CDR2 SVGAGI. This CDR3 reads CASTTGETQYF. CDR3 DNA sequence: TGTGCCAGCACCACCGGAGAGACCCAGTACTTC.

This clonotype has a single count. A much larger clone differs by one base, so this may be a read error. The rearrangement links TRBV20-1 to TRBJ2-1; D is unresolved. The germline V gene encodes CDR1 DFQATT and CDR2 SNEGSKA (reference sequence). The CDR3 consists of 14 residues. The CDR3 loop reads CSAGDMSSYNEQFF. The CDR3 bases are TGCAGTGCTGGAGATATGAGCTCCTACAATGAGCAGTTCTTC.

This clonotype was seen only a few times. The V gene is TRBV5-4, the J gene TRBJ2-7; 9 bases agree with TRBD1. Germline CDR1 and CDR2: SGHNT and YYREEE (reference sequence). The CDR3 is 14 residues long. V lost 4 bases and J lost 3; bases outside the gene matches: 5. The CDR3 sequence: CASSKGDRVYEQYF. In DNA, the CDR3 is TGTGCCAGCAGCAAGGGGGACAGGGTCTACGAGCAGTACTTC.

This clonotype was seen only a few times. The CDR3 DNA is TGTGCCAGCAGCTCGGTGGGGGCCAACGAGCAGTACTTC. Translating it yields CASSSVGANEQYF. This chain uses TRBV12-3 or TRBV12-4 with TRBJ2-7; a possible D gene is TRBD1 (6 bases). Trimming pared 6 bases from V and 5 bases from J, leaving 14 bases between. CDR3 length: 13 residues.

This clonotype was seen only a few times. This may come from a read error, since a much larger clone is one base off. The DNA of the CDR3 is TGCGCCAGCAGCTTGCGCACAGATACGCGGTATTTT. This encodes CASSLRTDTRYF. The chain employs TRBV5-1 and TRBJ2-3, with no clear D. CDR3 length: 12 amino acids. Per the germline V gene, CDR1 is SGHRS and CDR2 is YFSETQ.

The chain joins TRBV12-3 or TRBV12-4 to TRBJ1-4; D may be TRBD1 (6 bases). The CDR3 spans 14 residues. V was pared by 6 bases and J by 6 bases, with 14 bases between. The CDR3 coding sequence is TGTGCCAGCAGAGTAGGGGGTCGGCATGAAAAACTGTTTTTT. Translated: CASRVGGRHEKLFF.

This clonotype was found a few times. The chain links TRBV20-1 to TRBJ2-1; TRBD1 is a possible D gene (6 bases). This CDR3 has 14 amino acids. Trimming removed 0 bases from V and 9 bases from J, with 15 bases in between. Germline CDR1 is DFQATT and CDR2 is SNEGSKA (reference sequence). CDR3 coding DNA: TGCAGTGCTAGAGAAACCTCCAGGGGAGCTGAGCAGTTCTTC. Its protein product is CSARETSRGAEQFF.

The chain joins TRBV5-1 to TRBJ2-5; D perhaps matches TRBD1 (6 bases). The CDR3 loop spans 14 amino acids. Trimming cost V 7 bases and J 0 bases, with 13 bases left between them. The germline gives CDR1 SGHRS, CDR2 YFSETQ. The CDR3 protein is CASGQGTNQETQYF. The CDR3 coding sequence is TGCGCCAGCGGCCAGGGGACAAACCAAGAGACCCAGTACTTC.

There are a few counts of this clonotype. The CDR3 DNA reads TGTGCCATCAGCAGAGAGGGGACAGTCTTGGGCTATGGCTACACCTTC. This encodes CAISREGTVLGYGYTF. The chain joins TRBV10-3 to TRBJ1-2; 7 nucleotides line up with TRBD1. The trim removed 6 bases at V and 4 bases at J, leaving 14 bases unmatched. The CDR3 totals 16 residues. CDR1 ENHRY and CDR2 SYGVKD come from the germline V gene.

The V call is TRBV20-1, the J call TRBJ1-5, with 7 nucleotides matching TRBD1. This CDR3 contains 13 residues. After removal of 3 bases from V and 3 bases from J, the junction contained 2 bases not matched to a gene. The germline V gene has CDR1 DFQATT and CDR2 SNEGSKA (reference sequence). The CDR3 protein is CSARDRHNQPQHF. For the CDR3, the DNA is TGCAGTGCTAGGGACAGGCACAATCAGCCCCAGCATTTT.

The chain uses TRBV7-2 and TRBJ1-2; D is uncertain. V lost 1 base and J lost 0, with 9 bases in between. CDR1 and CDR2 (germline): SGHTA, FQGNSA. The CDR3 covers 15 residues. The CDR3: CASSLERVANYGYTF. The CDR3 DNA reads TGTGCCAGCAGCTTAGAACGGGTAGCTAACTATGGCTACACCTTC.

The chain has TRBV24-1 and TRBJ2-7; TRBD1 might be the D (6 bases). Germline V gives CDR1 KGHDR, CDR2 SFDVKD. The CDR3 runs 12 residues. V lost 4 bases, J lost 9 bases, and 12 bases lay in between. CDR3 in DNA: TGTGCCACCAGTGACGGCAGGGGTTGGCAGTACTTC. Its protein is CATSDGRGWQYF.

This sequence joins TRBV20-1 and TRBJ1-5; D unresolved. Trimming stripped 1 base from V and 3 bases from J, with 4 bases between. This CDR3 is 12 amino acids long. CDR1 and CDR2 from the germline V gene are DFQATT and SNEGSKA (reference sequence). In DNA form, the CDR3 reads TGCAGTGCTAGAGGGGCCAATCAGCCCCAGCATTTT. This encodes CSARGANQPQHF.

This chain uses TRBV6-5 with TRBJ2-5, with a tentative D call TRBD2 (6 bases). The V and J ends lost 2 bases and 11 bases respectively, with 21 bases between them. This CDR3 has 15 residues. Germline CDR1 and CDR2: MNHEY and SVGAGI. This CDR3 is CASSYGAGGRFGQYF. For the CDR3, the DNA is TGTGCCAGCAGTTACGGAGCCGGGGGACGGTTTGGGCAGTACTTC.

This clonotype was observed a handful of times. The chain is built from TRBV7-3 and TRBJ2-1; D possibly corresponds to TRBD1 (6 bases). The CDR3 loop spans 14 amino acids. The V gene lost 4 bases and the J gene lost 4 bases, with 11 bases spanning the gap. The V gene's germline CDR1 is SGHTA and CDR2 FQGTGA. CDR3 region: CASSSDSLYNEQFF. CDR3 nucleotides: TGTGCCAGCAGCTCGGACAGTTTATACAATGAGCAGTTCTTC.

The chain joins TRBV7-3 to TRBJ2-3; the D call may be TRBD1 or TRBD2 (7 bases each). Germline V gene sequence: CDR1 SGHTA, CDR2 FQGTGA. The ends were cut back, 4 bases at V and 4 bases at J, with 12 bases in the middle. This CDR3 has 14 residues. This CDR3 reads CASSYQGGADTQYF. The CDR3 DNA follows: TGTGCCAGCAGCTACCAGGGGGGGGCAGATACGCAGTATTTT.

Only a few counts were recorded for this clonotype. The CDR3 protein is CASSQDPGLYEQYF. CDR3 DNA sequence: TGCGCCAGCAGCCAAGATCCTGGGCTCTACGAGCAGTACTTC. The chain has TRBV4-1 and TRBJ2-7; D not resolved. The CDR3 is 14 amino acids. Germline V gives CDR1 MGHRA, CDR2 YSYEKL. Trimming cost V 0 bases and J 3 bases, with 9 bases left between them.

This clonotype has only a few counts. This sequence joins TRBV5-1 and TRBJ1-2, with D unresolved. V was clipped by 3 bases and J by 3 bases, with 15 bases between them. The germline V gene has CDR1 SGHRS and CDR2 YFSETQ. The CDR3 runs to 15 residues. For the CDR3, the DNA is TGCGCCAGCAGCTCTTCTCGGACGGATGACTATGGCTACACCTTC. Amino acids: CASSSSRTDDYGYTF.

CDR3 in amino acids: CASSLAGATSTDTQYF. The CDR3 DNA sequence: TGTGCCAGCAGCTTAGCAGGGGCCACTAGCACAGATACGCAGTATTTT. J is TRBJ2-3 and V is TRBV7-9, with D perhaps matching TRBD1 (5 bases). This CDR3 region has 16 residues. Between the trimmed V and J ends, which lost 0 bases and 0 bases, there was a span of 10 bases. CDR1 and CDR2 (germline): SEHNR, FQNEAQ (reference sequence).

The chain joins TRBV25-1 to TRBJ2-7, with 9 bases identical to TRBD1. The germline V gene has CDR1 MGHDK and CDR2 SYGVNS. V lost 7 bases, J lost 4 bases, and 8 bases stayed unmatched. The CDR3 has 14 residues. The CDR3 region has the DNA TGTGCCAGCATCGCCGGGACAGGGACTTACGAGCAGTACTTC. It specifies CASIAGTGTYEQYF.

The chain is built from TRBV2 and TRBJ2-1; 12 nucleotides match TRBD2. Germline-derived CDR1 and CDR2 are SNHLY and FYNNEI. The CDR3 spans 16 residues. V was clipped by 4 bases and J by 6 bases; unmatched bases: 7. CDR3 sequence reads: CASSGLGTSGSNEQFF. CDR3 sequence (DNA): TGTGCCAGCAGTGGACTCGGGACTAGCGGGTCCAATGAGCAGTTCTTC.

This clonotype occurred a few times. The chain combines TRBV10-3 with TRBJ2-7; no clear D. Germline loops: CDR1 ENHRY, CDR2 SYGVKD. The CDR3 loop spans 13 amino acids. V was clipped by 2 bases and J by 4 bases, with 9 bases between them. This CDR3 is CAISEGSKYEQYF. DNA of the CDR3: TGTGCCATCAGTGAGGGTTCAAAATACGAGCAGTACTTC.

This clonotype came up many times. The chain couples TRBV7-2 to TRBJ2-3, with TRBD2 identical over 16 bases. V lost 4 bases and J lost 1; bases outside the gene matches: 2. Germline lookup yields CDR1 SGHTA and CDR2 FQGNSA. There are 17 residues in the CDR3. In DNA form, the CDR3 reads TGTGCCAGCAGCTCGGGACTAGCGGGGGGGGGCACAGATACGCAGTATTTT. Protein product: CASSSGLAGGGTDTQYF.

This clonotype was recorded at least ten times. V and J are TRBV12-3 or TRBV12-4 and TRBJ2-7; D ambiguous. The V gene lost 1 base and the J gene lost 3 bases, with 10 bases spanning the gap. The CDR3 runs 14 residues. The CDR3 DNA reads TGTGCCAGCAGTTTAGGAACTTCCAACTACGAGCAGTACTTC. Translated: CASSLGTSNYEQYF.

This clonotype was seen only a few times. V and J are TRBV18 and TRBJ2-1; D unresolved. Germline loops: CDR1 KGHSH, CDR2 LQKENI. Trimming took off 3 bases at V and 8 bases at J, with 11 bases between the two ends. The CDR3 covers 13 residues. The CDR3 spells CASSPDALDEQFF. CDR3 in DNA: TGTGCCAGCTCACCCGACGCTTTGGATGAGCAGTTCTTC.

The chain employs TRBV28 and TRBJ2-5; TRBD2 matches 11 bases. V trimming: 8 bases; J trimming: 2 bases; junction bases outside the gene matches: 1. Germline V gene lookup returns CDR1 MDHEN and CDR2 SYDVKM. This CDR3 spans 13 amino acids. The CDR3 bases are TGTGCCAGCTTAGCGGGGGGGCAAGAGACCCAGTACTTC. Translating it yields CASLAGGQETQYF.

V gene TRBV11-1 combines with J gene TRBJ1-1; no reliable D call. The CDR3 is 16 residues long. Germline loops: CDR1 SGHAT, CDR2 FQDESV (reference sequence). V was clipped by 4 bases and J by 3 bases, with 18 bases between them. The CDR3 bases are TGTGCCAGCAGCTCGTTTCCGGATCTGAGGGACACTGAAGCTTTCTTT. The encoded protein is CASSSFPDLRDTEAFF. Full variable domain (rest looked up from reference TRBV11-1 and TRBJ1-1): EAEVAQSPRYKITEKSQAVAFWCDPISGHATLYWYRQILGQGPELLVQFQDESVVDDSQLPKDRFSAERLKGVDSTLKIQPAELGDSAMYLCASSSFPDLRDTEAFFGQGTRLTVV.

The chain couples TRBV4-3 to TRBJ1-3; D is unresolved. Germline V lookup: CDR1 LGHNA, CDR2 YSLEER. The CDR3 has 15 residues. V shed 0 bases and J shed 4 bases, with 10 bases lying between them. The CDR3 DNA reads as TGCGCCAGCAGCCAAGATTGGGGATCCGGAAACACCATATATTTT. Its protein is CASSQDWGSGNTIYF.

The chain combines TRBV10-1 with TRBJ2-3; D may match TRBD1 or TRBD2 (5 bases each). V was pared by 0 bases and J by 4 bases, with 11 bases between. From germline, CDR1 is WNHNN and CDR2 SYGVQD (reference sequence). The CDR3 runs to 15 residues. The CDR3 DNA follows: TGCGCCAGCAGTGAGTCCGGGACGATTCCAGATACGCAGTATTTT. As protein: CASSESGTIPDTQYF.